Below are 13 T cell receptor beta chains sequenced from a single sample in a study of shared clonotypes between healthy human individuals. Naive CD8 cells lacked CD45RO, underwent positive selection for CCR7 and left out terminally differentiated effector memory CD45RA+ cells. Libraries were prepared by immunoSEQ multiplex PCR; TCRdb keeps only in-frame clonotypes and omits some of them. The sample consists of about 550,000 clones, around 95% of them appearing once. Sequencing was performed on naive CD8+ T cells sorted from blood. The receptors originated from a young woman in good health.

V and J are TRBV5-1 and TRBJ1-1; D is undetermined. Per germline, CDR1 SGHRS and CDR2 YFSETQ. The CDR3 loop spans 14 amino acids. Trimming removed 5 bases from V and 1 base from J, with 12 bases in between. CDR3 protein: CASREGRGNTEAFF. DNA for the CDR3: TGCGCCAGCAGAGAGGGCCGGGGGAACACTGAAGCTTTCTTT.

The V gene is TRBV25-1, the J gene TRBJ1-1; no definite D call. This CDR3 is built from 15 residues. CDR1 is MGHDK, CDR2 SYGVNS, per germline. V was clipped by 2 bases and J by 1 base, with 11 bases between them. CDR3 sequence: CASSELDPRNTEAFF. CDR3 sequence (DNA): TGTGCCAGCAGTGAACTAGACCCCAGGAACACTGAAGCTTTCTTT.

This clone appeared a single time. The chain carries TRBV4-1 and TRBJ2-1; 10 bases line up with TRBD1. The trim removed 5 bases at V and 0 bases at J, leaving 10 bases unmatched. The CDR3 totals 18 residues. From germline, CDR1 is MGHRA and CDR2 YSYEKL. Here the CDR3 reads CASSSRDRGLSSYNEQFF. Written as DNA, the CDR3 is TGCGCCAGCAGCAGCCGGGACAGGGGACTGAGCTCCTACAATGAGCAGTTCTTC.

The chain employs TRBV7-9 and TRBJ1-3, with no clear D. In germline, CDR1 is SEHNR, CDR2 FQNEAQ (reference sequence). CDR3 length: 10 residues. The V end lost 11 bases, the J end lost 6 bases, and 8 bases lay between the germline ends. DNA of the CDR3: TGTGCCGGGTGGGAAAACACCATATATTTT. Its protein product is CAGWENTIYF.

This sequence joins TRBV13 and TRBJ2-7; 11 bases are a match to TRBD2. Germline CDR1 and CDR2: PRHDT and FYEKMQ (reference sequence). This CDR3 spans 13 amino acids. V lost 6 bases, J lost 2 bases, and 0 bases stayed unmatched. Here the CDR3 reads CASSSGRAYEQYF. The CDR3 coding sequence is TGTGCCAGCAGTAGCGGGAGGGCCTACGAGCAGTACTTC.

The chain links TRBV28 to TRBJ2-5; D not certain. Near its end, the DNA agrees better with TRBJ2-7, so the J call may be wrong. Germline CDR1 reads MDHEN; CDR2 reads SYDVKM. CDR3 size: 13 residues. CDR3 bases: TGTGCCAGCAGTTTATCATCGGGCTACGAGCAGTACTTC. It is translated as CASSLSSGYEQYF.

This clone came up once. This chain joins TRBV1 and TRBJ2-7; TRBD2 is taken as the D call from the table, unchecked against the DNA. TRBV1 is a pseudogene. The length of the CDR3 is 16 residues. DNA for the CDR3: TGCACCAGCAGCCGCTATGGGGAGGGGGAGGCCTACGAGCAGTACTTC. It specifies CTSSRYGEGEAYEQYF.

The chain employs TRBV10-2 and TRBJ1-2, with a possible D match to TRBD1 (5 bases). Trimming cost V 8 bases and J 4 bases, with 17 bases left between them. The CDR3 consists of 14 residues. Germline V gene data show CDR1 as WSHSY and CDR2 as SAAADI. In nucleotides, the CDR3 is TGCGCCAGCGAGGGAACAGGAGTCTCCTATGGCTACACCTTC. This gives the protein CASEGTGVSYGYTF.

This rearrangement joins TRBV19 to TRBJ2-5, with TRBD1 matching over 9 bases. CDR1 LNHDA and CDR2 SQIVND come from the germline V gene (reference sequence). This CDR3 contains 15 residues. V lost 1 base and J lost 5; bases outside the gene matches: 5. The CDR3 DNA reads TGTGCCAGTAGTATAGGAACAGGGGGCAGCGAGACCCAGTACTTC. It translates to CASSIGTGGSETQYF.

CDR3 bases: TGTGCCAGTAGTATAGGTCTCGGTTACGAGCAGTACTTC. It is translated as CASSIGLGYEQYF. The chain has TRBV19 and TRBJ2-7; no clear D. CDR3 length: 13 amino acids. CDR1 and CDR2 (germline): LNHDA, SQIVND (reference sequence). The ends were cut back, 1 base at V and 4 bases at J, with 8 bases in the middle.

The chain employs TRBV19 and TRBJ1-5; no reliable D call. The germline V and J ends were trimmed by 3 bases and 0 bases, with 12 bases remaining between them. CDR3 length: 16 residues. Per germline, CDR1 LNHDA and CDR2 SQIVND (reference sequence). CDR3: CASSMGGLDSNQPQHF. In DNA, the CDR3 is TGTGCCAGTAGTATGGGAGGGCTTGATAGCAATCAGCCCCAGCATTTT.

V gene TRBV15 combines with J gene TRBJ2-2, with TRBD1 as a possible D gene (5 bases). The V and J ends lost 3 bases and 6 bases respectively, with 8 bases between them. The CDR3 is made up of 13 amino acids. CDR1 is LNHNV, CDR2 YYDKDF, per germline (reference sequence). CDR3 DNA: TGTGCCACCAGCAGCCAGGGTTCCGGGGAGCTGTTTTTT. Translation: CATSSQGSGELFF.

CDR3 protein: CASSLWGASQPQHF. The CDR3 nucleotides read TGTGCCAGCAGCTTGTGGGGGGCGAGTCAGCCCCAGCATTTT. The chain uses TRBV5-6 and TRBJ1-5, with D possibly matching TRBD1 (6 bases). V was cut by 1 base and J by 6 bases, with 11 bases left in between. From germline, CDR1 is SGHDT and CDR2 YYEEEE. This CDR3 region has 14 residues.